Listed below are T cell receptor beta chains from one sample, sequenced in a study of regulatory T cells in long-lasting Graves disease. TCRdb re-called the multiplex PCR reads with MiXCR, one entry per CDR3 protein. The sample includes fewer than 550,000 distinct CDR3 sequences, roughly 21% of them seen just once. The specimen was peripheral blood mononuclear cells (PBMCs), collected when the disease was refractory, from a patient treated with antithyroid drugs. The receptors were sampled from a female donor with Graves disease. Each CDR3 is given with its conserved first and last residue. D genes are given only for firm matches. Clone sizes are given selectively: once, few, many, or a class where the clone is expanded.

J,V,D,size,DNA,CDR3
TRBJ1-6,TRBV19,NA,few,TGTGCCAGTAGTATCTACCGGGGTCAGGCTGATTCACCCCTCCACTTT,CASSIYRGQADSPLHF
TRBJ2-7,TRBV5-1,NA,NA,TGCGCCAGCAGCTTGGAGTTGAACTACGAGCAGTACTTC,CASSLELNYEQYF
TRBJ2-7,TRBV12-3/TRBV12-4,NA,many,TGTGCCAGCAGTTTAGGGGGGCAGGTAGGCGAGCAGTACTTC,CASSLGGQVGEQYF
TRBJ2-2,TRBV5-1,NA,NA,TGCGCCAGCAGACCTGGAACCGGGGAGCTGTTTTTT,CASRPGTGELFF
TRBJ1-1,TRBV6-1,TRBD1,many,TGTGCCAGCACCGGCCCCGGGACAGTGAACACTGAAGCTTTCTTT,CASTGPGTVNTEAFF
TRBJ2-5,TRBV6-2/TRBV6-3,NA,few,TGTGCCAGCAGTGATCCGGGCCTCTATGGGGAGACCCAGTACTTC,CASSDPGLYGETQYF
TRBJ1-1,TRBV6-9,NA,NA,TGTGCCAGCAGTTACTCACCGCCCGGGCGGGGCACTGAAGCTTTCTTT,CASSYSPPGRGTEAFF
TRBJ1-6,TRBV20-1,TRBD1,NA,TGCAGTGCTCCAGGGGGGGGGAATTCACCCCTCCACTTT,CSAPGGGNSPLHF
TRBJ2-7,TRBV29-1,NA,many,TGCAGCGTTGTAGGAACAGGGCACTCCTACGAGCAGTACTTC,CSVVGTGHSYEQYF
TRBJ1-1,TRBV12-3/TRBV12-4,NA,many,TGTGCCAGCAGTCCAGGGTTACCTGAAGCTTTCTTT,CASSPGLPEAFF
TRBJ2-7,TRBV7-9,TRBD2,NA,TGTGCCAGCAGCTACCAGAGGCCGGGACTAAGGTTATACGAGCAGTACTTC,CASSYQRPGLRLYEQYF
TRBJ2-2,TRBV28,TRBD1,few,TGTGCCAGCAGCCCAGACCGGACAGGGAACACCGGGGAGCTGTTTTTT,CASSPDRTGNTGELFF
TRBJ1-2,TRBV25-1,TRBD1,many,TGTGCCAGCAGTGAATTTGGACAGGGATTTTATGGCTACACCTTC,CASSEFGQGFYGYTF
TRBJ2-4,TRBV5-1,NA,many,TGCGCCAGCAGCTTGGGGATGATCCCCGGCTCCAAAAACATTCAGTACTTC,CASSLGMIPGSKNIQYF
TRBJ2-7,TRBV3-1,TRBD1,once,TGTGCCAGCAGCCAAAGGACAGGGGGATATTACGAGCAGTACTTC,CASSQRTGGYYEQYF
TRBJ1-5,TRBV28,NA,NA,TGTGCCAGCAGTGGGGGACATCCCGAACTTCATAGCAATCAGCCCCAGCATTTT,CASSGGHPELHSNQPQHF
TRBJ1-1,TRBV28,TRBD1,few,TGTGCCGGCAGTTTGGGGGGGACAGTGGACACTGAAGCTTTCTTT,CAGSLGGTVDTEAFF
TRBJ2-5,TRBV4-3,NA,NA,TGCGCCAGCAGCCAAGAGTACAGGGCTCAAGAGACCCAGTACTTC,CASSQEYRAQETQYF
TRBJ1-2,TRBV28,NA,many,TGTGCCAGCAGCCTCGACAGCTATGGCTACACCTTC,CASSLDSYGYTF
TRBJ1-1,TRBV28,TRBD1,many,TGTGCCAGCAGTTTGGGGGGGACAGCGGACACTGAAGCTTTCTTT,CASSLGGTADTEAFF
TRBJ2-5,TRBV29-1,NA,many,TGCAGCGTTGGAGGGGGGGAAGAGACCCAGTACTTC,CSVGGGEETQYF
TRBJ2-7,TRBV28,NA,few,TGTGCCAGCAGCGAAGAGGCGGGATCCTACGAGCAGTACTTC,CASSEEAGSYEQYF
TRBJ2-7,TRBV7-2,NA,NA,TGTGCCAGCAGCTTAAGGGTACCCTCCTACGAGCAGTACTTC,CASSLRVPSYEQYF
TRBJ1-6,TRBV4-1,NA,NA,TGCGCCAGCAGCCAAGTGGGGGCGGACTATAATTCACCCCTCCACTTT,CASSQVGADYNSPLHF
TRBJ2-5,TRBV11-2,NA,many,TGTGCCAGCAGCTTAGAATCGGGGGCTGGGGGCAGAGAGACCCAGTACTTC,CASSLESGAGGRETQYF
TRBJ1-2,TRBV30,TRBD1,few,TGTGCCTGCCACATCCTAAGGGACAGGTTCTATGGAGGCTACACCTTC,CACHILRDRFYGGYTF
TRBJ1-1,TRBV28,NA,many,TGTGCCAGCACCCTCCAGGGTGGCACTGAAGCTTTCTTT,CASTLQGGTEAFF
TRBJ2-7,TRBV13,NA,NA,TGTGCCAGCAGCTTGACAGGGTCGGGGGACGAGCAGTACTTC,CASSLTGSGDEQYF
TRBJ2-2,TRBV29-1,TRBD1,NA,TGCAGCGTTAGGTCGGGACAGAAGAACACCGGGGAGCTGTTTTTT,CSVRSGQKNTGELFF
TRBJ1-1,TRBV30,NA,NA,TGTGCCTGGAGCGCCAGGGATGAAGCTTTCTTT,CAWSARDEAFF
TRBJ2-5,TRBV10-3,TRBD2,NA,TGTGCCACAGGGACTAGCGGGAAGGCTGTAGGAGAGACCCAGTACTTC,CATGTSGKAVGETQYF
TRBJ1-5,TRBV7-9,TRBD1,NA,TGTGCCAGCAGTCCCCTCGGGACAGGCGGGCAGCCCCAGCATTTT,CASSPLGTGGQPQHF